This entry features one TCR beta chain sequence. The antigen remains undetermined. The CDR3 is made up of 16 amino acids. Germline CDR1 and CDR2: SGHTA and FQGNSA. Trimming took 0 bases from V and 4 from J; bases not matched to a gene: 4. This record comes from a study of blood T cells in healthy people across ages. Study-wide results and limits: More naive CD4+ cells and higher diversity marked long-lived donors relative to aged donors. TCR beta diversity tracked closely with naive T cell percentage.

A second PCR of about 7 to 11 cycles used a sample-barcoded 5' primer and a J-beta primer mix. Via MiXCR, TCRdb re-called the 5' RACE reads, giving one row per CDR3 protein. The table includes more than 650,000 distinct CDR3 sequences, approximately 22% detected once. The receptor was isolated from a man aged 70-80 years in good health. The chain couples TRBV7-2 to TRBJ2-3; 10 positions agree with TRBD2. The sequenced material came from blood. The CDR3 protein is CASSLAWLAGADTQYF. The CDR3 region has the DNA TGTGCCAGCAGCTTAGCGTGGCTAGCGGGAGCAGATACGCAGTATTTT.